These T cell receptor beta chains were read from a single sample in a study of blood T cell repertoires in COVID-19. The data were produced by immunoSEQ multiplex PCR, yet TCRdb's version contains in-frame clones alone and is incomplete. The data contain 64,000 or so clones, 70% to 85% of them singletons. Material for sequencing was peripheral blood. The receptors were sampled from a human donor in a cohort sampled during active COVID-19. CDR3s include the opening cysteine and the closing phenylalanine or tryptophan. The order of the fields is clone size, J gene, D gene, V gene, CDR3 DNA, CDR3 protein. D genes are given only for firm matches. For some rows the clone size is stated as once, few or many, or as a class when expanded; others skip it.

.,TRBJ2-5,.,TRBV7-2,TGTGCCAGCAGCACCATGGACAGCCCGTACCAAGAGACCCAGTACTTC,CASSTMDSPYQETQYF
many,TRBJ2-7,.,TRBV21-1,TGTGCCAGCAGGATTATACGGACTAGCGGGATGAGTTCGCTAGCGGAGTTCCTCTACGAGCAGTACTTC,CASRIIRTSGMSSLAEFLYEQYF
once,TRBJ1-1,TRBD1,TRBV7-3,TGTGCCAGCAGCTCACAGGGGGCGGGCACTGAAGCTTTCTTT,CASSSQGAGTEAFF
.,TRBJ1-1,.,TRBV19,TGTGCCAGTAGTATGGGGTGGATGGGGGCCCTGAACACTGAAGCTTTCTTT,CASSMGWMGALNTEAFF
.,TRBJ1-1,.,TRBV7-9,TGTGCCAGCAGGGACGGGGGGAACACTGAAGCTTTCTTT,CASRDGGNTEAFF
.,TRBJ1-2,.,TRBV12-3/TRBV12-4,TGTGCCAGCAAAAGGGGCGACTATGGCTACACCTTC,CASKRGDYGYTF
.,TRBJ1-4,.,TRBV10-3,TGTGCCATCAGTGAGGGGGTCGGGAGTCGAGAGCCGCTTTTT,CAISEGVGSREPLF
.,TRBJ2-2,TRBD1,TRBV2,TGTGCCAGCAGCGAGACAGGGGACACCGGGGAGCTGTTTTTT,CASSETGDTGELFF
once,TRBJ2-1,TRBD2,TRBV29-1,TGCAGCGTTGTTTGGCTAGCGGTTTCACCTGACAACAATGAGCAGTTCTTC,CSVVWLAVSPDNNEQFF
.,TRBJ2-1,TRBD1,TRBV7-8,TGTGCCAGCAGCTTACCCGGGACAGGGGCGGTTGAGCAGTTCTTC,CASSLPGTGAVEQFF
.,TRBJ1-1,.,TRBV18,TGTGCCAGCTCATCTCGTCGGGGGGACACTGAAGCTTTCTTT,CASSSRRGDTEAFF
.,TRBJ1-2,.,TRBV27,TGTGCCAGCAGTTTACGATCCACATATGGCTACACCTTC,CASSLRSTYGYTF
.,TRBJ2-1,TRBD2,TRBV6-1,TGTGCCAGCAGTGAAGGATTACTAGCGGCTTCCTACAATGAGCAGTTCTTC,CASSEGLLAASYNEQFF
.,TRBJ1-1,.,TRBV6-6,TGTGCCAGCAGGGATCAGGGTAACACTGAAGCTTTCTTT,CASRDQGNTEAFF
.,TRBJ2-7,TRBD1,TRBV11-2,TGTGCCAGCAGCTTAGGAAGATTAATTGGGACAGGGGGAGGGAACGAGCAGTACTTC,CASSLGRLIGTGGGNEQYF
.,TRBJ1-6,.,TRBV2,TGTGCCAGCAGCGAACAGGAATATTCACCCCTCCACTTT,CASSEQEYSPLHF
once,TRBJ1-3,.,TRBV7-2,TGTGCCAGCAGCAAAGGGGGGGGTTTTGGTGGAAACACCATATATTTT,CASSKGGGFGGNTIYF
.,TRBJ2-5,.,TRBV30,TGTGCCTGGAGATATAGCGTAGCAGAGACCCAGTACTTC,CAWRYSVAETQYF
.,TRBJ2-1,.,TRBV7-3,TGTGCCAGCAGCTCAACGCCCTCAACAGTTCGTGAGCAGTTCTTC,CASSSTPSTVREQFF
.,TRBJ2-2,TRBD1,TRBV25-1,TGTGCCAGCAGTGACTCCCTGGGACAGGGAGCCACCGGGGAGCTGTTTTTT,CASSDSLGQGATGELFF
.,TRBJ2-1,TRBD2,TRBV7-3,TGTGCCAGCAGCTTAAATCGGGTAGCGGGAGCCAATGAGCAGTTCTTC,CASSLNRVAGANEQFF
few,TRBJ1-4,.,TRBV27,TGTGCCAGCAGTTCATCAGGGGCTAGAGAAAAACTGTTTTTT,CASSSSGAREKLFF
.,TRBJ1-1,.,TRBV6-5,TGTGCCAGCAGTTATCGGCGGCTGAACACTGAAGCTTTCTTT,CASSYRRLNTEAFF
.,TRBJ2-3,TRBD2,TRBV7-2,TGTGCCAGCAGCCGCGGGAGACTGAGCACAGATACGCAGTATTTT,CASSRGRLSTDTQYF
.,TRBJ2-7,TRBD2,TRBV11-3,TGTGCCAGCAGCTTATCCGGGACTAGCGGGAGTAGGGCCGAGCAGTACTTC,CASSLSGTSGSRAEQYF
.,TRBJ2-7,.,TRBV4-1,TGCGCCAGCAGCCAAGCCGACAGGCTGTACGAGCAGTACTTC,CASSQADRLYEQYF
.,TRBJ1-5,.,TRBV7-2,TGTGCCAGCAGCCGGGGGAATTTAGCTCAGCCCCAGCATTTT,CASSRGNLAQPQHF
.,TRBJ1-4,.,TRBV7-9,TGTGCCAGCAGCTTACTTGATGAAAAACTGTTTTTT,CASSLLDEKLFF
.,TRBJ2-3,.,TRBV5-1,TGCGCCAGCAGCCCCCCCGGGGGCACAGATACGCAGTATTTT,CASSPPGGTDTQYF
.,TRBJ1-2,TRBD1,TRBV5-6,TGTGCCAGCAGGTGGGGACAGTCCTCCTTCTATGGCTACACCTTC,CASRWGQSSFYGYTF
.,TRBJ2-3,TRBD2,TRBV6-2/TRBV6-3,TGTGCCAGCAGCCGGACTAGCGGGAGCAACACAGATACGCAGTATTTT,CASSRTSGSNTDTQYF
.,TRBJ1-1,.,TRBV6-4,TGTGCCAGCAGTGATCGAGGGAACACTGAAGCTTTCTTT,CASSDRGNTEAFF
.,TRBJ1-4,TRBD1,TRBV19,TGTGCCAGTAGCGGGACAGGGGGGGGAAAACTGTTTTTT,CASSGTGGGKLFF